The next 7 T cell receptor beta chains were all read from a single sample in a study of control samples from healthy donors and cancer patients. Sequencing used immunoSEQ multiplex PCR; TCRdb keeps in-frame clones, though not all of them. Among fewer than 200,000 clones, roughly 94% were seen once, and the ten largest hold roughly 15%. The sequencing sample was made of PBMCs. Receptor source: a man aged 55 to 70 with colorectal cancer.

This clone was picked up a small number of times. The chain is built from TRBV4-1 and TRBJ1-3, with D hard to call. The germline gives CDR1 MGHRA, CDR2 YSYEKL. CDR3 length: 14 amino acids. Deletions cut 2 bases from V and 2 bases from J, with 7 bases between. Here the CDR3 reads CASSQPPTGNTIYF. CDR3 sequence (DNA): TGCGCCAGCAGCCAACCGCCTACTGGAAACACCATATATTTT.

This clone was counted a single time. V gene TRBV2 combines with J gene TRBJ1-2; the D gene is possibly TRBD1 (6 bases). This CDR3 contains 12 residues. V was clipped by 7 bases and J by 4 bases, with 10 bases between them. Germline CDR1 SNHLY, CDR2 FYNNEI. CDR3 residues: CASTPDSYGYTF. Here the CDR3 DNA reads TGTGCCAGCACCCCGGACAGCTATGGCTACACCTTC.

The gene calls are TRBV2 and TRBJ2-3, with 8 bases aligning to TRBD1. The CDR3 consists of 15 residues. Germline CDR1 is SNHLY and CDR2 is FYNNEI. J gave up 0 bases and V 6 bases, and 5 bases lay outside the gene matches. The CDR3 is CASSPQGASTDTQYF. CDR3 in DNA: TGTGCCAGCAGCCCGCAGGGGGCTAGCACAGATACGCAGTATTTT.

The chain uses TRBV5-1 and TRBJ1-5; 7 bases are a match to TRBD1. The junction had 8 bases not matched to a gene; V was cut back by 4 bases and J by 7 bases. The CDR3 covers 14 residues. CDR1 SGHRS and CDR2 YFSETQ come from the germline V gene. The CDR3 loop reads CASSLARGQQPQHF. Here the CDR3 DNA reads TGCGCCAGCAGCCTCGCAAGGGGGCAACAGCCCCAGCATTTT.

The V call is TRBV28, the J call TRBJ2-5; D is tentatively TRBD1 or TRBD2 (5 bases each). CDR3 length equals 14 residues. V lost 6 bases and J 5 bases, leaving 16 bases between the germline ends. In germline, CDR1 is MDHEN, CDR2 SYDVKM. The CDR3 loop reads CASRRAGPGETQYF. CDR3 nucleotides: TGTGCCAGCAGGAGGGCGGGCCCAGGGGAGACCCAGTACTTC.

This clone was seen once. The chain is built from TRBV19 and TRBJ2-7, with 8 bases matching TRBD1. J was trimmed by 1 base and V by 5 bases; bases with no gene match: 13. The germline gives CDR1 LNHDA, CDR2 SQIVND (reference sequence). The CDR3 spans 17 residues. CDR3 DNA sequence: TGTGCCAGTAGTCCCCGGGGGACAGGAGTGCTGTCCTACGAGCAGTACTTC. Translated: CASSPRGTGVLSYEQYF. Full variable domain (rest looked up from reference TRBV19 and TRBJ2-7): DGGITQSPKYLFRKEGQNVTLSCEQNLNHDAMYWYRQDPGQGLRLIYYSQIVNDFQKGDIAEGYSVSREKKESFPLTVTSAQKNPTAFYLCASSPRGTGVLSYEQYFGPGTRLTVT.

CDR3 DNA: TGTGCCAGCAGCCAAAACCTCGGACAGTTCTATGGCTACACCTTC. Its translation: CASSQNLGQFYGYTF. The chain links TRBV4-2 to TRBJ1-2, with D tentatively TRBD1 (6 bases). The CDR3 extends over 15 amino acids. In germline, CDR1 is LGHNA, CDR2 YNFKEQ. Trimming removed 2 bases at V and 4 bases at J, with 14 bases between.